A selection of T cell receptor beta chains follows, all from one sample in a study of T cell responses to AZD1222 COVID-19 vaccine. The data were produced by immunoSEQ multiplex PCR, yet TCRdb's version contains in-frame clones alone and is incomplete. Found here are 110,000 to 150,000 clones, about 93% of them singletons; the top ten hold roughly 5%. The sample here was peripheral blood, taken on day 0 of AZD1222 vaccination. These receptors came from an adult in good health. CDR3s include the opening cysteine and the closing phenylalanine or tryptophan. The D gene is left open where the match is weak. Clone size is stated in some rows and not others, as once, few, many or a class when expanded.

NA NA TRBJ1-2 TRBV19 TGTGCCAGTAGTCCCGGACAGTACTATGGCTACACCTTC CASSPGQYYGYTF
NA once TRBJ2-7 TRBV11-2 TGTGCCAGCAGCTTAGATCGCATACGGGAGCAGTACTTC CASSLDRIREQYF
NA NA TRBJ2-7 TRBV4-2 TGTGCCAGCAGCCCTTTAGCGGCTTACTCCTACGAGCAGTACTTC CASSPLAAYSYEQYF
NA NA TRBJ1-4 TRBV6-6 TGTGCCAGCAGTTACTGGAGACGGGAGACTAATGAAAAACTGTTTTTT CASSYWRRETNEKLFF
NA few TRBJ1-4 TRBV18 TGTGCCAGCTCACCAACGGCAGCAACTAATGAAAAACTGTTTTTT CASSPTAATNEKLFF
NA NA TRBJ2-1 TRBV27 TGTGCCAGCAGCCCGGACACTTTTATCTCGGGCTCCTACAATGAGCAGTTCTTC CASSPDTFISGSYNEQFF
NA NA TRBJ2-5 TRBV29-1 TGCAGCGTTGACGGGGAATCGGGCCAAGAGACCCAGTACTTC CSVDGESGQETQYF
NA NA TRBJ1-5 TRBV2 TGTGCCAGCAGCGGGACAATCTATCAGCCCCAGCATTTT CASSGTIYQPQHF
NA NA TRBJ2-1 TRBV5-1 TGCGCCAGCAGCCCGCAGGTCGGGTCCTACAATGAGCAGTTCTTC CASSPQVGSYNEQFF
TRBD2 NA TRBJ2-7 TRBV28 TGTGCCAGCAGTCTTATAGCGGGAGCTGGCGAGCAGTACTTC CASSLIAGAGEQYF
NA once TRBJ2-1 TRBV15 TGTGCCACCAGCCAACGACAGACTAGATTCAATGAGCAGTTCTTC CATSQRQTRFNEQFF